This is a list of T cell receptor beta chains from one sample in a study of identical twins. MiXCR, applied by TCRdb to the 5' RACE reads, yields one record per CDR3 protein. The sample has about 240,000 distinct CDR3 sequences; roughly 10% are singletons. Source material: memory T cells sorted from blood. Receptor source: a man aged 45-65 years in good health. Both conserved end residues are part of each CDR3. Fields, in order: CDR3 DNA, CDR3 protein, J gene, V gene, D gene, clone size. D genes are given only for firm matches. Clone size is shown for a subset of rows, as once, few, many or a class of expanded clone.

DNA: TGTGCCAGCAGGATAGCCCGGGACAGATCTATTTCCGGAAACACCATATATTTT; CDR3: CASRIARDRSISGNTIYF; J: TRBJ1-3; V: TRBV6-2/TRBV6-3; D: TRBD1; size: many
DNA: TGTGCCAGCAGCTTGGGACAGGGGATATACGAGCAGTACTTC; CDR3: CASSLGQGIYEQYF; J: TRBJ2-7; V: TRBV7-9; D: TRBD1; size: many
DNA: TGCGCCAGCAGCTTGGCCCCAGGGGACTCTGGAAACACCATATATTTT; CDR3: CASSLAPGDSGNTIYF; J: TRBJ1-3; V: TRBV5-1; D: NA; size: few
DNA: TGCGCCAGCAGCGTCCAGCGGGATGAGCAGTTCTTC; CDR3: CASSVQRDEQFF; J: TRBJ2-1; V: TRBV5-1; D: NA; size: few
DNA: TGCGCCAGCAGCTTGGCCGAATCAGTACCTAACATTCAGTACTTC; CDR3: CASSLAESVPNIQYF; J: TRBJ2-4; V: TRBV5-1; D: NA; size: many
DNA: TGTGCCAGCAGCTTAACTCGGGACAGGGGAACCGAGACCCAGTACTTC; CDR3: CASSLTRDRGTETQYF; J: TRBJ2-5; V: TRBV5-8; D: TRBD1; size: many
DNA: TGTGCCAGCAGCTTGGAGGGGGGGCCCGATCAGCCCCAGCATTTT; CDR3: CASSLEGGPDQPQHF; J: TRBJ1-5; V: TRBV5-5; D: NA; size: few
DNA: TGTGCCAGCAGTGGAGCGGGGAACACCGGGGAGCTGTTTTTT; CDR3: CASSGAGNTGELFF; J: TRBJ2-2; V: TRBV2; D: NA; size: many
DNA: TGCAGCGCTGATGGCGGGAGACAAGAGACCCAGTACTTC; CDR3: CSADGGRQETQYF; J: TRBJ2-5; V: TRBV29-1; D: TRBD2; size: few
DNA: TGTGCCAGCAGCCCGAATTACCGGTACGAAGGAGAAGCTTTCTTT; CDR3: CASSPNYRYEGEAFF; J: TRBJ1-1; V: TRBV7-8; D: NA; size: few
DNA: TGTGCCAGCAGTTACCGGGACAGAACCTACAATGAGCAGTTCTTC; CDR3: CASSYRDRTYNEQFF; J: TRBJ2-1; V: TRBV6-2/TRBV6-3; D: TRBD1; size: NA
DNA: TGTGCCAGCAGCCAAGCGTGGGCGGGAGGGAGCACAGATACGCAGTATTTT; CDR3: CASSQAWAGGSTDTQYF; J: TRBJ2-3; V: TRBV4-2; D: TRBD2; size: few
DNA: TGTGCCAGCAGGATCGCGGAAAAACTGTTTTTT; CDR3: CASRIAEKLFF; J: TRBJ1-4; V: TRBV6-2/TRBV6-3; D: NA; size: many
DNA: TGTGCCAGCAGTTTACTCAGGGGTAATGGCCTCTACGAGCAGTACTTC; CDR3: CASSLLRGNGLYEQYF; J: TRBJ2-7; V: TRBV27; D: NA; size: many
DNA: TGTGCCAGCAGTGCCACTAGCGGGGGACTCCTCGGATTCACAGATACGCAGTATTTT; CDR3: CASSATSGGLLGFTDTQYF; J: TRBJ2-3; V: TRBV27; D: TRBD2; size: once
DNA: TGTGCCACCAGCAATAGGGGACAGGATTATGGCTACACCTTC; CDR3: CATSNRGQDYGYTF; J: TRBJ1-2; V: TRBV15; D: TRBD1; size: few
DNA: TGTGCCAGCAGCCAAGATGGCCTGAACCCTGAAGCTTTCTTT; CDR3: CASSQDGLNPEAFF; J: TRBJ1-1; V: TRBV3-1; D: NA; size: NA
DNA: TGTGCCAGCAGTTTATTAGCGGGAAACCTCTACAATGAGCAGTTCTTC; CDR3: CASSLLAGNLYNEQFF; J: TRBJ2-1; V: TRBV12-3/TRBV12-4; D: TRBD2; size: many
DNA: TGTGCCAGCAGCCATTTAGGGCAAGAGACCCAGTACTTC; CDR3: CASSHLGQETQYF; J: TRBJ2-5; V: TRBV7-2; D: NA; size: few
DNA: TGTGCCAGTAGTATGACCGGGAGTGTGAGAGATACGCAGTATTTT; CDR3: CASSMTGSVRDTQYF; J: TRBJ2-3; V: TRBV19; D: NA; size: few
DNA: TGTGCCACCAGCAGAGGCCCCGCTAGCGGGAGGTACCAAGAGACCCAGTACTTC; CDR3: CATSRGPASGRYQETQYF; J: TRBJ2-5; V: TRBV15; D: TRBD2; size: once
DNA: TGTGCCAGCAGCCAAACTTCCTGGACTAGCGGGAGGGAAGAGACCCAGTACTTC; CDR3: CASSQTSWTSGREETQYF; J: TRBJ2-5; V: TRBV14; D: TRBD2; size: NA
DNA: TGCAGTGCTAGAGATCCAGGGGGCACTGAAGCTTTCTTT; CDR3: CSARDPGGTEAFF; J: TRBJ1-1; V: TRBV20-1; D: TRBD1; size: NA
DNA: TGCAGCGTTGAACAGGGTCCCGGGCAAGAGACCCAGTACTTC; CDR3: CSVEQGPGQETQYF; J: TRBJ2-5; V: TRBV29-1; D: NA; size: few
DNA: TGTGCCAGCAGCCAAGGGACAGGGGGTATCACCGGGGAGCTGTTTTTT; CDR3: CASSQGTGGITGELFF; J: TRBJ2-2; V: TRBV7-6; D: TRBD1; size: many
DNA: TGTGCCAGCAAAACCGGGAATAGGTGCTTT; CDR3: CASKTGNRCF; J: TRBJ2-3; V: TRBV25-1; D: NA; size: few
DNA: TGCAGTGCTAGTGCGGCTAGCGGGGGCCCCTGGGATACGCAGTATTTT; CDR3: CSASAASGGPWDTQYF; J: TRBJ2-3; V: TRBV20-1; D: TRBD2; size: many
DNA: TGTGCCAGCAGTGAACGCAGACTAGCGGTGTTCTTC; CDR3: CASSERRLAVFF; J: TRBJ2-1; V: TRBV2; D: TRBD2; size: NA
DNA: TGTGCCAGCAGCATTCGACAGGGTTTCCACGAGCAGTACTTC; CDR3: CASSIRQGFHEQYF; J: TRBJ2-7; V: TRBV7-2; D: TRBD1; size: NA
DNA: TGTGCCAGCAGCCAAAAGGTAGCGGGGGGTCCAGATACGCAGTATTTT; CDR3: CASSQKVAGGPDTQYF; J: TRBJ2-3; V: TRBV7-2; D: TRBD2; size: NA
DNA: TGCAGCGTGACAGGGTTAGATGGTCAGCCCCAGCATTTT; CDR3: CSVTGLDGQPQHF; J: TRBJ1-5; V: TRBV29-1; D: TRBD1; size: few
DNA: TGTGCCAGCAGGGAGGGTTCTATGAGCTCCTACGAGCAGTACTTC; CDR3: CASREGSMSSYEQYF; J: TRBJ2-7; V: TRBV5-5; D: NA; size: NA
DNA: TGTGCCAGCAGCGGCCGCCCCGGGACGACGGGTGAAAAACTGTTTTTT; CDR3: CASSGRPGTTGEKLFF; J: TRBJ1-4; V: TRBV9; D: NA; size: few
DNA: TGTGCCAGCAGCTTAAACAGGAAAGACTATGGCTACACCTTC; CDR3: CASSLNRKDYGYTF; J: TRBJ1-2; V: TRBV7-8; D: NA; size: NA
DNA: TGCAGTGCCCTAAAGGTTTATCTGACTGAAGCTTTCTTT; CDR3: CSALKVYLTEAFF; J: TRBJ1-1; V: TRBV20-1; D: NA; size: NA
DNA: TGTGCCAGCAGCCAAGAGCGGGTTAACACTGAAGCTTTCTTT; CDR3: CASSQERVNTEAFF; J: TRBJ1-1; V: TRBV4-2; D: NA; size: few
DNA: TGTGCCAGCAGCCAAGGATTGACCCTATACACAGATACGCAGTATTTT; CDR3: CASSQGLTLYTDTQYF; J: TRBJ2-3; V: TRBV14; D: NA; size: many
DNA: TGTGCCACCACAGTGAACACTGAAGCTTTCTTT; CDR3: CATTVNTEAFF; J: TRBJ1-1; V: TRBV12-3/TRBV12-4; D: NA; size: NA
DNA: TGCGCCAGCAGCCAAGGACAGACTAATTCACCCCTCCACTTT; CDR3: CASSQGQTNSPLHF; J: TRBJ1-6; V: TRBV4-3; D: NA; size: many
DNA: TGTGCCAGCAGCCCAGGGCTCTCAGAGACCCAGTACTTC; CDR3: CASSPGLSETQYF; J: TRBJ2-5; V: TRBV5-6; D: NA; size: few
DNA: TGTGCCAGCAGACTACGGGGGGGTGTAACCTACGAGCAGTACTTC; CDR3: CASRLRGGVTYEQYF; J: TRBJ2-7; V: TRBV6-1; D: TRBD2; size: many
DNA: TGCAGCGTTGTAGAAGTGAACACCGGGGAGCTGTTTTTT; CDR3: CSVVEVNTGELFF; J: TRBJ2-2; V: TRBV29-1; D: NA; size: many
DNA: TGTGCCAGCAGCAATTCCGGCTCCTCCTACGAGCAGTACTTC; CDR3: CASSNSGSSYEQYF; J: TRBJ2-7; V: TRBV21-1; D: NA; size: few
DNA: TGTGCCAGCACTCTTAGTTCGGATGAGCAGTTCTTC; CDR3: CASTLSSDEQFF; J: TRBJ2-1; V: TRBV12-3/TRBV12-4; D: NA; size: many
DNA: TGTGCCAGCAGTGAATCTCCTGGGACTCGGGATACGCAGTATTTT; CDR3: CASSESPGTRDTQYF; J: TRBJ2-3; V: TRBV2; D: NA; size: many
DNA: TGCGCCAGCAGCCGGTCCGGGACAGGGGATCCCTACGAGCAGTACTTC; CDR3: CASSRSGTGDPYEQYF; J: TRBJ2-7; V: TRBV4-1; D: TRBD1; size: many
DNA: TGCAGTGCAAACGGAGACGGGGATTGGGGTGAGCAGTTCTTC; CDR3: CSANGDGDWGEQFF; J: TRBJ2-1; V: TRBV20-1; D: NA; size: few
DNA: TGCAGTGCTCATACCCCCCCAGATACGCAGTATTTT; CDR3: CSAHTPPDTQYF; J: TRBJ2-3; V: TRBV20-1; D: NA; size: many
DNA: TGCGCCAGCAGCCAAGAAAAGTGGGCTGAGCAGTTCTTC; CDR3: CASSQEKWAEQFF; J: TRBJ2-1; V: TRBV4-3; D: NA; size: NA
DNA: TGTGCCAGCAGTTTCGTGATAGCGGGAGACCCCGGGGAGCTGTTTTTT; CDR3: CASSFVIAGDPGELFF; J: TRBJ2-2; V: TRBV6-2/TRBV6-3; D: TRBD2; size: few
DNA: TGTGCCAGCAGTCCCCCCAGCGGGAGGGCCGGGGAGCTGTTTTTT; CDR3: CASSPPSGRAGELFF; J: TRBJ2-2; V: TRBV12-3/TRBV12-4; D: TRBD2; size: many
DNA: TGTGCCAGCAGCGCACTCACAGATACGCAGTATTTT; CDR3: CASSALTDTQYF; J: TRBJ2-3; V: TRBV9; D: NA; size: few
DNA: TGTGCCAGCAGCTCCCGGACAGTTGGGAATTCACCCCTCCACTTT; CDR3: CASSSRTVGNSPLHF; J: TRBJ1-6; V: TRBV7-6; D: NA; size: few
DNA: TGTGCCAGCAGCTTAGGGGTCCACTCCGAGACCCAGTACTTC; CDR3: CASSLGVHSETQYF; J: TRBJ2-5; V: TRBV7-2; D: NA; size: few
DNA: TGTGCCACCAACCGGCCACAGTCCTACGAGCAGTACTTC; CDR3: CATNRPQSYEQYF; J: TRBJ2-7; V: TRBV10-3; D: NA; size: NA